This paragraph reports one T cell receptor (beta chain). This entry comes from a study of control samples from healthy donors and cancer patients. Some clones are missing from TCRdb's copy, which holds only in-frame ones; the method was immunoSEQ multiplex PCR. In the table there are about 120,000 clones, roughly 92% of which are singletons. This clonotype was obtained from a man aged 18-30 years in good health. What was sequenced was blood.

CDR3 coding DNA: TGCGCCAGCAGCCCGAGAGGTGCGGGGGAAACCTACAATGAGCAGTTCTTC. It translates to CASSPRGAGETYNEQFF. The chain couples TRBV5-1 to TRBJ2-1; 7 bases align to TRBD2. The CDR3 loop spans 17 amino acids. CDR1 is SGHRS and CDR2 is YFSETQ in the germline V gene. The V segment lost 4 bases and the J segment 2 bases; nucleotides outside the gene matches: 12. Variable domain in full (rest from reference TRBV5-1 and TRBJ2-1): KAGVTQTPRYLIKTRGQQVTLSCSPISGHRSVSWYQQTPGQGLQFLFEYFSETQRNKGNFPGRFSGRQFSNSRSEMNVSTLELGDSALYLCASSPRGAGETYNEQFFGPGTRLTVL.